The source of this T cell receptor beta chain is a study of shared clonotypes between healthy human individuals (dated by TCRdb to 2018 to 2021). In the study overall: A few men and two women, aged 18 to 49 years, made up the cohort. For each donor, three plates each were used for CD4 naive and CD4 memory, two plates were used for CD8 naive, and one plate was used for CD8 memory. Blood TCR repertoires of several healthy adults were deeply sequenced to estimate repertoire size and the extent of clonotype sharing between individuals. Leukapheresis yielded between about 0.9 and 9 billion PBMCs per donor. To increase sequencing depth and limit assay-specific biases, different laboratories used diverse techniques to prepare libraries and sequence TCR repertoires. Study-wide findings and limitations: Based on pairwise subsampling, the degree of clonotype sharing among donors was expected to be affected by sequencing depth. Even with the large sequencing depth, rarefaction of the sorted-subset datasets indicated that sequencing was incomplete. The small number of donors limited the genetic and exposure-history diversity represented. Approximately 5% of naive CD4, approximately 3.7% of naive CD8, roughly 2.4% of memory CD4, and approximately 0.39% of memory CD8 clonotypes were shared across a few donors. Naive subsets generally had larger estimated clonotype richness than memory subsets. Sampling was limited to blood, and TCR repertoires in tissue likely differ from TCR repertoires in blood. Compared with non-shared clonotypes, clonotypes shared by all four sorted-subset donors had higher generation probabilities.

V has 3 bases trimmed and J has 9 bases trimmed; junction bases matching no gene number 10. CDR1 and CDR2 (WSHSY, SAAADI) derive from the germline V gene. Including cysteine and phenylalanine, the CDR3 has 15 amino acids. The DNA shown is the 45-base CDR3, in frame from base 1. The donors were healthy, HIV-negative adults with no recently reported acute infections or vaccinations. All donors were Caucasian adults living in Nashville, Tennessee, USA. Magnetic negative selection was used to enrich CD4+ T cells, after which naive cells were positively selected on CD45RA and the negative fraction became the memory subset. After blood collection by leukapheresis, PBMCs were isolated using Ficoll-Histopaque density gradient centrifugation and then cryopreserved in the vapor phase of liquid nitrogen. Analytical flow cytometry was used to check the purity and quantity of each magnetically sorted T cell population. Genomic DNA was isolated from every sorted fraction and measured by UV absorbance on a Nanodrop 2000c.

TCR CDR3 regions were amplified from genomic DNA by multiplex PCR using the deep immunoSEQ assay. For each cell subset, the extracted genomic DNA was distributed evenly across all wells of several immunoSEQ 96-well plates, and each plate served as one replicate. Each replicate PCR for sorted subsets received around 200 ng genomic DNA, equal to roughly 30,000 T cell genomes. Purified libraries were quantified with a Qubit 3.0 fluorometer, sized on a Bioanalyzer 2100, and re-quantified with the KAPA Library Quantification kit. Every immunoSEQ 96-well plate was sequenced on a dedicated single-read 150-cycle Illumina NextSeq 550 flow cell. Per the original workflow: Because the immunoSEQ output held only junctional sequences and lacked quality scores, the filtering could not match the filtering applied to full-length reads. Sequences were annotated with PyIR, a Python wrapper for IgBLAST v1.9, using IMGT germline references to assign V/J genes and CDR3. Reads were removed for weak V/J assignments (E-value above 1e-6), missing CDR3, stop codons, out-of-frame junctions, or ambiguous translated residues. A V3J clonotype was defined by an identical inferred V gene, J gene, and CDR3 amino acid sequence. The percentage overlap between two repertoires was calculated by dividing the number of shared unique clonotypes by the size of the smaller repertoire. Richness of each repertoire was evaluated using RTK rarefaction, the Chao1 estimator, and Recon v2.1 estimates of unobserved clonotypes. Generation probabilities were computed with OLGA for all TCRbeta clonotypes obtained by the gDNA method from several donors. The table was pulled from immuneACCESS by TCRdb, which kept in-frame rearrangements only. Such tables lose some clones; where checked, under half of the loss comes from unresolved V genes, and the rest has no known cause. Clonal size and the V and J genes are those of that table, whereas D and trimming came from the DNA. The sample table lists some 2,000,000 clones, roughly 95% of them with a count of one. The ten most abundant clones make up around 0.13% of the sample.

On this clone: Its cognate antigen has yet to be identified. Base qualities are not provided; no much larger clone lies one nucleotide away.

The rearranged segments are TRBV10-2 and TRBJ2-2; 7 middle bases align to TRBD1. The sequenced sample was naive CD4+ T cells sorted from blood. The sample's cell subset or site label, in plain terms: CD45RA+ positively selected. This receptor was taken from a man aged 18-30 years in good health. The CDR3 sequence is CASSEGTASLRELFF. The nucleotide sequence is TGCGCCAGCAGTGAAGGGACAGCCTCCCTCCGGGAGCTGTTTTTT.